One and the same sample provided the 18 T cell receptor beta chains below, sequenced in a study of molecular identifiers for immune sequencing clone quantification. From the PCR reads, TCRdb called clonotypes with MiXCR, one entry per CDR3 protein. This sample has 8,000 to 11,000 distinct CDR3 sequences, with 15% to 20% found just once. Input material: naive CD8+ T cells from blood, with Jurkat cell RNA spiked in. Sample subset: FACS-sorted CD8+CD4-CCR7+CD45RA+ naive T cells. These receptors all stem from a human donor in good health. Some libraries in this study had Jurkat cell RNA spiked in.

This clonotype was seen only a few times. This chain joins TRBV30 and TRBJ2-7; 8 positions agree with TRBD1. Germline lookup yields CDR1 GTSNPN and CDR2 SVGIG (reference sequence). The V gene end was trimmed by 5 bases and the J gene end by 5 bases; junction bases not matched to a gene: 8. There are 13 residues in the CDR3. In DNA form, the CDR3 reads TGTGCCTGGGGACAGGGTCTTGGCCACGAGCAGTACTTC. Its translation is CAWGQGLGHEQYF.

In its sample, this clonotype ranks as medium-sized. The chain carries TRBV4-2 and TRBJ1-3; maybe TRBD1 (5 bases). The CDR3 spans 16 residues. Germline CDR1 and CDR2: LGHNA and YNFKEQ. V lost 3 bases, J lost 1 base, and 13 bases lay in between. CDR3 coding DNA: TGTGCCAGCAGCCAGGCTCCCCGACAGTCTGGAAACACCATATATTTT. Encoded protein: CASSQAPRQSGNTIYF.

The sample holds many counts of this clonotype. The chain combines TRBV3-1 with TRBJ1-6; D gene uncertain. The CDR3 runs to 15 residues. Germline loops: CDR1 LGHDT, CDR2 YNNKEL (reference sequence). Deletions cut 4 bases from V and 8 bases from J, with 15 bases between. Here the CDR3 DNA reads TGTGCCAGCAGCCTTATGACACGATGGGATTCACCCCTCCACTTT. This translates into CASSLMTRWDSPLHF.

In regard to this clonotype: A read error is possible here, since a much larger clone lies one base away. The gene calls are TRBV11-3 and TRBJ2-1; 8 bases are shared with TRBD2. CDR3 length: 12 residues. The V gene's germline CDR1 is SGHNT and CDR2 YENEEA. This CDR3 is CAGSLAGNEQFF. The CDR3 DNA sequence: TGTGCCGGCAGCTTAGCGGGGAATGAGCAGTTCTTC.

This clonotype was observed many times. The V gene is TRBV5-4, the J gene TRBJ2-7, with TRBD2 matching over 9 bases. This CDR3 spans 15 amino acids. J gave up 4 bases and V 1 base, and 6 bases lay outside the gene matches. The V gene's germline CDR1 is SGHNT and CDR2 YYREEE (reference sequence). The CDR3 loop reads CASSLPLREGYEQYF. CDR3 coding DNA: TGTGCCAGCAGCTTGCCCCTGCGGGAGGGGTACGAGCAGTACTTC.

A few counts support this clonotype. The chain is built from TRBV7-9 and TRBJ2-7, with 7 bases identical to TRBD1. Per germline, CDR1 SEHNR and CDR2 FQNEAQ (reference sequence). Unmatched junction bases numbered 5, after V lost 5 bases and J lost 1 base. The CDR3 has 14 residues. The DNA of the CDR3 is TGTGCCAGCAGCCCGACAGGGCAATCCTACGAGCAGTACTTC. Its protein product is CASSPTGQSYEQYF.

This clonotype is judged medium-sized. The genes are TRBV5-6 and TRBJ2-7, with 7 bases that match TRBD1. The ends lost 1 base at V and 0 bases at J; junction bases unmatched: 4. Germline CDR1 reads SGHDT; CDR2 reads YYEEEE. The CDR3 contains 15 residues. The CDR3 DNA is TGTGCCAGCAGCTTGTTACGGGACAGCTCCTACGAGCAGTACTTC. Its protein product is CASSLLRDSSYEQYF.

As to this clonotype: The CDR3 carries no conserved terminal phenylalanine or tryptophan, so it likely arises from a read error. J is TRBJ2-7 and V is TRBV6-1; D is unresolved. The CDR3 runs 16 residues. V was trimmed by 2 bases and J by 2 bases, leaving 16 bases between them. Germline-derived CDR1 and CDR2 are MNHNS and SASEGT. In DNA form, the CDR3 reads TGTGCCAGCAGTGAACCCCGACAACCTACTCCCTACGAGCAGTACCTC. Residues: CASSEPRQPTPYEQYL.

This clonotype rates as medium-sized (0.01 to 0.1%). The chain carries TRBV29-1 and TRBJ1-1, with unresolved D. The CDR3 runs to 11 residues. Germline V gene data show CDR1 as SQVTM and CDR2 as ANQGSEA. The V and J ends lost 7 bases and 0 bases respectively, with 6 bases between them. The CDR3 here is CSAALNTEAFF. CDR3 bases: TGCAGCGCCGCCTTGAACACTGAAGCTTTCTTT.

This clonotype was observed a few times. The V call is TRBV7-9, the J call TRBJ2-1; TRBD2 agrees at 11 bases. Germline V CDR1 and CDR2: SEHNR, FQNEAQ (reference sequence). With V trimmed by 0 bases and J by 10 bases, 5 bases remained unmatched. The CDR3 is 15 amino acids. The CDR3 DNA sequence: TGTGCCAGCAGCTTAGCAACTAGCGGGAGCGGGGAGCAGTTCTTC. Translated, it gives CASSLATSGSGEQFF.

In this sample, this clonotype is medium-sized. The chain joins TRBV27 to TRBJ2-5, with 7 bases identical to TRBD1. Germline lookup yields CDR1 MNHEY and CDR2 SMNVEV (reference sequence). The CDR3 is 14 residues long. Losses at the gene ends were 5 bases for V and 2 bases for J; bases not matched to a gene: 5. CDR3 nucleotide sequence: TGTGCCAGCAGTCAGGACAGGAGTCAAGAGACCCAGTACTTC. Amino acids: CASSQDRSQETQYF.

This clonotype occurred many times. V gene TRBV28 combines with J gene TRBJ2-1; D is unclear. Germline-derived CDR1 and CDR2 are MDHEN and SYDVKM. Trimming cost V 2 bases and J 6 bases, with 26 bases left between them. CDR3 length equals 19 residues. The CDR3 loop reads CASSLADWSRKLVSNEQFF. The CDR3 coding sequence is TGTGCCAGCAGTTTAGCCGATTGGAGCCGCAAACTGGTATCCAATGAGCAGTTCTTC.

This clonotype was recorded many times. This rearrangement joins TRBV27 to TRBJ2-7; D ambiguous. V was trimmed by 1 base and J by 0 bases, leaving 7 bases between them. The germline V gene encodes CDR1 MNHEY and CDR2 SMNVEV (reference sequence). This CDR3 comprises 14 residues. The CDR3: CASSLWATSYEQYF. The DNA for the CDR3 is TGTGCCAGCAGTTTATGGGCTACCTCCTACGAGCAGTACTTC.

This clonotype appeared many times. This chain links TRBV9 with TRBJ1-5; D is ambiguous. The CDR3 contains 17 residues. Trimming took off 3 bases at V and 0 bases at J, with 16 bases between the two ends. Germline loops: CDR1 SGDLS, CDR2 YYNGEE. The CDR3 spells CASSEDAPTDSNQPQHF. DNA of the CDR3: TGTGCCAGCAGCGAGGATGCCCCGACTGATAGCAATCAGCCCCAGCATTTT. The full variable domain, in which reference TRBV9 and TRBJ1-5 provide the parts outside the CDR3, is DSGVTQTPKHLITATGQRVTLRCSPRSGDLSVYWYQQSLDQGLQFLIQYYNGEERAKGNILERFSAQQFPDLHSELNLSSLELGDSALYFCASSEDAPTDSNQPQHFGDGTRLSIL.

By share, this clonotype counts as medium-sized. V and J are TRBV19 and TRBJ1-2; 8 bases line up with TRBD1. Germline assignment: CDR1 LNHDA and CDR2 SQIVND (reference sequence). V was pared by 5 bases and J by 8 bases, with 13 bases of the junction left unmatched. This CDR3 comprises 15 residues. The CDR3 spells CASSSLGTGPDGYTF. CDR3 sequence (DNA): TGTGCCAGTAGTTCCCTAGGGACAGGCCCAGACGGCTACACCTTC.

Judged by abundance, this clonotype is medium-sized. This chain connects TRBV20-1 to TRBJ2-5; the D is unclear. CDR1 DFQATT and CDR2 SNEGSKA come from the germline V gene (reference sequence). The V end was cut by 3 bases, the J end by 9 bases, with 17 bases between. The CDR3 covers 13 residues. CDR3 loop: CSASLAAGSAQYF. The CDR3 DNA follows: TGCAGTGCTAGCTTGGCAGCCGGGTCGGCCCAGTACTTC.

This clonotype showed up many times. The chain is built from TRBV19 and TRBJ1-2; tentative D call: TRBD1 (5 bases). CDR1 LNHDA and CDR2 SQIVND come from the germline V gene (reference sequence). The CDR3 sequence is 15 residues long. V shed 6 bases and J shed 8 bases, with 22 bases lying between them. DNA of the CDR3: TGTGCCAGTAGACCGTTCCGGGACGCGGTCGTCGGCTACACCTTC. This sequence encodes CASRPFRDAVVGYTF.

This clonotype has a count of ten or more. V usage is TRBV12-3 or TRBV12-4 and J usage is TRBJ2-2; unclear D gene. This CDR3 comprises 14 residues. V was clipped by 3 bases and J by 4 bases, with 9 bases between them. The DNA for the CDR3 is TGTGCCAGCAGTTTCGATGGTTTCACCGGGGAGCTGTTTTTT. Amino acid sequence: CASSFDGFTGELFF.